This T cell receptor (beta chain) was sequenced during a study of PD-1 blockade in classical Hodgkin lymphoma. Study as a whole: Intravenous delivery of nivolumab at 3 mg/kg to patients occurred every 2 weeks. Study observations and caveats: Those patients who began receiving nivolumab less than 1 year after ASCT had lower diversity, and they were excluded.

Repertoires were generated with immunoSEQ multiplex PCR, while TCRdb's copy carries only in-frame clones and drops some. The sample includes roughly 2,800 clones, 60% to 80% of them seen just once. A word on this clone: Its antigen is currently unknown.

Time point: cycle 4 day 1 (C4D1), after 6 weeks of nivolumab. After autologous stem cell transplantation all patients relapsed, and prior brentuximab vedotin exposure differed between cohorts. Thawed PBMCs supplied CD8+ T cells via magnetic negative selection. With 2 bases removed from V and 0 bases from J, the gap between germline ends came to 11 bases. This CDR3 is built from 16 residues. Germline CDR1 MNHEY, CDR2 SMNVEV (reference sequence). The chain has TRBV27 and TRBJ1-3; D not resolved. The starting material was CD8+ T cells from blood, obtained before the fourth cycle of nivolumab. The clonotype was recovered from a human donor with classical Hodgkin lymphoma. The CDR3 nucleotides read TGTGCCAGCAGTTTAGGCTCCCCGGGCTCTGGAAACACCATATATTTT. Its protein is CASSLGSPGSGNTIYF.